The entry that follows covers one TCR beta chain sequence. Profiling relied on immunoSEQ multiplex PCR, and the TCRdb table lists in-frame clones only, not all of them. The table has about 54,000 clones, roughly 80% seen once; the top ten hold approximately 2.6%. With 0 bases clipped from V and 3 bases from J, the junction kept 3 bases outside the gene matches. Germline lookup yields CDR1 LGHNA and CDR2 YNFKEQ. The CDR3 is 16 residues long. The data originate from a study of blood T cell repertoires in COVID-19. This clonotype was obtained from a man aged 45-65 years with acute or convalescent COVID-19. Material: peripheral blood. The genes are TRBV4-2 and TRBJ1-3, with 9 bases matching TRBD1. Here the CDR3 DNA reads TGTGCCAGCAGCCAAGACACAGGGGGCCTTGGAAACACCATATATTTT. Protein sequence: CASSQDTGGLGNTIYF.